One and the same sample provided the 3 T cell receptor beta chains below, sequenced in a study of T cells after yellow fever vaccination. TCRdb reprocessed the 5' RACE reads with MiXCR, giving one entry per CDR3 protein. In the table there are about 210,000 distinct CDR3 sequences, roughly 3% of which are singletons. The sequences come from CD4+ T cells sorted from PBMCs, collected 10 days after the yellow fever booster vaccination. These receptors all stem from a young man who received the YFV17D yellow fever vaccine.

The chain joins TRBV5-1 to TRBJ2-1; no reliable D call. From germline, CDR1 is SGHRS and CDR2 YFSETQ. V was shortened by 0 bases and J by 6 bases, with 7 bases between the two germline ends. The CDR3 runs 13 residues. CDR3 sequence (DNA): TGCGCCAGCAGCTTGGCCGCAGTCAATGAGCAGTTCTTC. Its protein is CASSLAAVNEQFF. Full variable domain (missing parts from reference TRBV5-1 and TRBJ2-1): KAGVTQTPRYLIKTRGQQVTLSCSPISGHRSVSWYQQTPGQGLQFLFEYFSETQRNKGNFPGRFSGRQFSNSRSEMNVSTLELGDSALYLCASSLAAVNEQFFGPGTRLTVL.

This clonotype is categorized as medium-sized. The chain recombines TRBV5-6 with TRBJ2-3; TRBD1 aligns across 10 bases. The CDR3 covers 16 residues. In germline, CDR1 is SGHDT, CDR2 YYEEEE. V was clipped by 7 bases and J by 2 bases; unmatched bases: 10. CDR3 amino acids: CASDKTGGVLTDTQYF. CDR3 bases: TGTGCCAGCGACAAGACAGGGGGCGTACTCACAGATACGCAGTATTTT.

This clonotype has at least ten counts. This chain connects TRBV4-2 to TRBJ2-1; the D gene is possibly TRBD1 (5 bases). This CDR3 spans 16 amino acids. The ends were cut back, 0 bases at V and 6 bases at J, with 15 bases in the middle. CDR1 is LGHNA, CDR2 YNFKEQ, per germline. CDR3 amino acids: CASSQEPRVKGNEQFF. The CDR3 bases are TGTGCCAGCAGCCAAGAACCCAGGGTGAAGGGCAATGAGCAGTTCTTC.